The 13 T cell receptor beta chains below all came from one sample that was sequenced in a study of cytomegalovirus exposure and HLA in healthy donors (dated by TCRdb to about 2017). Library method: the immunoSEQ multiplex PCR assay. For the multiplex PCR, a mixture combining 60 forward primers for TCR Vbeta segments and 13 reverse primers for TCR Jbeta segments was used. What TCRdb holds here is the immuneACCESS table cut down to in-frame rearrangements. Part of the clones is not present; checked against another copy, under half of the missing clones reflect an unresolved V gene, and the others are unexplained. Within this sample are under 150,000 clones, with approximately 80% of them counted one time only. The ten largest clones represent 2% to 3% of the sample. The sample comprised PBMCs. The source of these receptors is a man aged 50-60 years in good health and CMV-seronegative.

The CDR3 spells CASVSKGFTDTQYF. The CDR3 DNA follows: TGTGCCAGCGTTTCGAAGGGGTTTACAGATACGCAGTATTTT. The V gene is TRBV7-9, the J gene TRBJ2-3; D perhaps matches TRBD1 (5 bases). The CDR3 is 14 amino acids. Trimming left V 8 bases short and J 3 bases short, with 15 bases between. The germline V gene encodes CDR1 SEHNR and CDR2 FQNEAQ (reference sequence).

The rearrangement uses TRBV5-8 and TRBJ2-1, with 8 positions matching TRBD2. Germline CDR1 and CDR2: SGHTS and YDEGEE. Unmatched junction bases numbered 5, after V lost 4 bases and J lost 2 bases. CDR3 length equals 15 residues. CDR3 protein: CASSPTSATYNEQFF. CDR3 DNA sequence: TGTGCCAGCAGCCCGACTAGCGCTACCTACAATGAGCAGTTCTTC.

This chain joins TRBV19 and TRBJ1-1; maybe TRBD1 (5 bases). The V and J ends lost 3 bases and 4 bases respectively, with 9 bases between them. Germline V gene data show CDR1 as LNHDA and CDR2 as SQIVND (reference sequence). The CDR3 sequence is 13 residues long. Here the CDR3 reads CASSIQGLTEAFF. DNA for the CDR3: TGTGCCAGTAGTATCCAGGGTCTCACTGAAGCTTTCTTT.

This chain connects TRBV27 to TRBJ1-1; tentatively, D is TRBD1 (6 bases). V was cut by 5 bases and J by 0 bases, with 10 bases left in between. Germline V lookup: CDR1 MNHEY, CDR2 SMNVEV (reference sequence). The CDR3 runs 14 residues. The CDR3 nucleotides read TGTGCCAGCAGTCGAGGGGGGGTGAACACTGAAGCTTTCTTT. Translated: CASSRGGVNTEAFF.

Here the CDR3 DNA reads TGTGCCACCAGCAGTTTGAAGAGCTCTGGAAACACCATATATTTT. Translating it yields CATSSLKSSGNTIYF. V is TRBV15 and J is TRBJ1-3; no reliable D call. The V end lost 3 bases, the J end lost 0 bases, and 9 bases lay between the germline ends. The V gene's germline CDR1 is LNHNV and CDR2 YYDKDF (reference sequence). This CDR3 is built from 15 residues.

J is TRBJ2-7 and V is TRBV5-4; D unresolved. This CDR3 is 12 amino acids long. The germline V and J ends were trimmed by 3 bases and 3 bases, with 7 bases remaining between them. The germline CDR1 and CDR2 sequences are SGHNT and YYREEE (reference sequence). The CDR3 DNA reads TGTGCCAGCAGCTCCAACGGCTACGAGCAGTACTTC. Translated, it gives CASSSNGYEQYF.

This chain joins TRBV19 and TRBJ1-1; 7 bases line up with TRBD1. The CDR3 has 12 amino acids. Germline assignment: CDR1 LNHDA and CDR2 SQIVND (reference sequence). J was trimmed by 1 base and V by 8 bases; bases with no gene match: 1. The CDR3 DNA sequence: TGTGCCAGTGGGGACAGGAACACTGAAGCTTTCTTT. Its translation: CASGDRNTEAFF.

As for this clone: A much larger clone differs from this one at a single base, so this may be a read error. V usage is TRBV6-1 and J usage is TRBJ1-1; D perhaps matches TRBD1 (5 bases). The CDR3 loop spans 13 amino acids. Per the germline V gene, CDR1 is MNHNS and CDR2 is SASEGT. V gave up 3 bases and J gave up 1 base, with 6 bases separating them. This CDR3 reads CASSEQGNTEAFF. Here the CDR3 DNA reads TGTGCCAGCAGTGAGCAGGGGAACACTGAAGCTTTCTTT.

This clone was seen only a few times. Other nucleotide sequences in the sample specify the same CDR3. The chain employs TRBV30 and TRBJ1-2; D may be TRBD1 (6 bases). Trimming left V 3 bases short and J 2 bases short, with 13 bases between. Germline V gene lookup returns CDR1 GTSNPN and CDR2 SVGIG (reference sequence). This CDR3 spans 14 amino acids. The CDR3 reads CAWRHIRGNYGYTF. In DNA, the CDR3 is TGTGCCTGGAGACATATTAGGGGGAACTATGGCTACACCTTC.

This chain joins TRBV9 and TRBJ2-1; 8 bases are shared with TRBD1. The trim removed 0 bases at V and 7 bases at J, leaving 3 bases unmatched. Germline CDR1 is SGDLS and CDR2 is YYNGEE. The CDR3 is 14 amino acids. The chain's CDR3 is CASSVGRGPNEQFF. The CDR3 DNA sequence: TGTGCCAGCAGCGTAGGCAGGGGGCCTAATGAGCAGTTCTTC.

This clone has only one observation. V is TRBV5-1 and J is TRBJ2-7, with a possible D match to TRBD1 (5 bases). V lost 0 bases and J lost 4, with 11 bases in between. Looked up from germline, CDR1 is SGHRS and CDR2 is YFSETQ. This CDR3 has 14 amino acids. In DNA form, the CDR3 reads TGCGCCAGCAGCTTGGGTGACAGCCCATACGAGCAGTACTTC. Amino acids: CASSLGDSPYEQYF.

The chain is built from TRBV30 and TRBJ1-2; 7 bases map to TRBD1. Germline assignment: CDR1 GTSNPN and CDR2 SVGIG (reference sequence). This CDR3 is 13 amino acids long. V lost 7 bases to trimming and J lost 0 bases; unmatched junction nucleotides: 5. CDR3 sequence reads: CASGQAPNYGYTF. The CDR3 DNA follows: TGTGCCTCCGGACAGGCACCTAACTATGGCTACACCTTC.

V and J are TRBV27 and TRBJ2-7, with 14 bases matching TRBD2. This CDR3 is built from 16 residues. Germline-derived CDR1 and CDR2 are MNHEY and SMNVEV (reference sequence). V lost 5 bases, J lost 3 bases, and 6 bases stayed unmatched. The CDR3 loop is CASSTGTSGGIYEQYF. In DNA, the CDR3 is TGTGCCAGCAGTACGGGGACTAGCGGGGGCATCTACGAGCAGTACTTC.